A selection of T cell receptor beta chains follows, all from one sample in a study of cytomegalovirus exposure and HLA in healthy donors. Measured with immunoSEQ multiplex PCR; TCRdb has only the in-frame clones, and not every one. The sample shows 90,000 or so clones, roughly 82% of them seen only once. The source material was PBMCs. Receptor source: a man younger than 40 in good health and CMV-seropositive. CDR3s include the opening cysteine and the closing phenylalanine or tryptophan. The D gene is left open where the match is weak.

d_call,v_call,cdr3_aa
TRBD2,TRBV27,CASKRLAGSDTQYF
TRBD1,TRBV29-1,CSAGMTGTGEAFF
-,TRBV2,CASSEALQGTQPQETQYF
TRBD2,TRBV6-5,CASSYSPSGFYNEQFF
-,TRBV6-5,CASSRSGSDGHTF
TRBD1,TRBV28,CASSRWTGSEQFF
TRBD2,TRBV7-2,CASNRGADTQYF
TRBD1,TRBV7-9,CASSFPGQGVYEQYF
-,TRBV5-8,CASSATTGISGNTIYF
-,TRBV5-5,CASSLDRTGLTYEQYF
TRBD2,TRBV7-9,CASSDGRAPYEQYF
-,TRBV6-5,CASSYRGAGDQPQHF
-,TRBV4-1,CASSLTVRTNEKLFF
-,TRBV28,CASSLVQGSNQPQHF
TRBD1,TRBV4-2,CASSQPGQGNEQYF
-,TRBV5-4,CASSVATRAGYTF
TRBD2,TRBV7-9,CASSFPLAGGGSYNEQFF
TRBD1,TRBV5-1,CASSLAIEGASLDNEQFF
-,TRBV9,CASSPANTLYEQYF
-,TRBV7-7,CASSARAGPTYEQYF